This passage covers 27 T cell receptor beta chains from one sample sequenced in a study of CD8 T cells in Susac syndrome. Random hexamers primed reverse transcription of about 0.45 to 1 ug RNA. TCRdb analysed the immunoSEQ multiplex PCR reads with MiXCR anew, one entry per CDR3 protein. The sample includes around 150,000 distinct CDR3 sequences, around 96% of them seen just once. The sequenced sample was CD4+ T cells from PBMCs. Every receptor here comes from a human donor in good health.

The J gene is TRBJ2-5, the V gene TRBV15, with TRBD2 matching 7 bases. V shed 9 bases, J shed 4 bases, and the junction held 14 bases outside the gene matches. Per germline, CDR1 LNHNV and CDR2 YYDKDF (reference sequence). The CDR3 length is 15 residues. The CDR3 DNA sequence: TGTGCCACGGCGGGCTCTACGGGGGGTGTAGAGACCCAGTACTTC. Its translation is CATAGSTGGVETQYF.

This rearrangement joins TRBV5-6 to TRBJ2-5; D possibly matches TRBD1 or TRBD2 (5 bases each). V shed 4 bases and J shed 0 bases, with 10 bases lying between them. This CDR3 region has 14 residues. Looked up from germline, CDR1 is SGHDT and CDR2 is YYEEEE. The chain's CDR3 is CASSTGRYQETQYF. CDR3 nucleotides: TGTGCCAGCAGCACGGGACGGTACCAAGAGACCCAGTACTTC.

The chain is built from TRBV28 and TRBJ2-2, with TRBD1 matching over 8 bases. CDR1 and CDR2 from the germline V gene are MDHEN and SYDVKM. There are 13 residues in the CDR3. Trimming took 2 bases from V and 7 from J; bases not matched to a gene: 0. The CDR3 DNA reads TGTGCCAGCAGTTTAGGACAGGGCGGGGAGCTGTTTTTT. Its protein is CASSLGQGGELFF. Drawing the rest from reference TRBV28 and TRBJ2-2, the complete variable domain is DVKVTQSSRYLVKRTGEKVFLECVQDMDHENMFWYRQDPGLGLRLIYFSYDVKMKEKGDIPEGYSVSREKKERFSLILESASTNQTSMYLCASSLGQGGELFFGEGSRLTVL.

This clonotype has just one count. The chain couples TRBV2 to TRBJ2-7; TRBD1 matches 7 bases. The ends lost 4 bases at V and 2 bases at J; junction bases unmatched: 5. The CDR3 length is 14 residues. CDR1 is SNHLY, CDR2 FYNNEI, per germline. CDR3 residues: CASSAGTATYEQYF. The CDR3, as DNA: TGTGCCAGCAGTGCAGGGACAGCTACCTACGAGCAGTACTTC.

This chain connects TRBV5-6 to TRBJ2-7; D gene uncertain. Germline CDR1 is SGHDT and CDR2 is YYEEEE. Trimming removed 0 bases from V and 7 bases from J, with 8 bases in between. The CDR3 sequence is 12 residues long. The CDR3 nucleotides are TGTGCCAGCAGCTTGGCCCTGGGGGAGCAGTACTTC. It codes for CASSLALGEQYF.

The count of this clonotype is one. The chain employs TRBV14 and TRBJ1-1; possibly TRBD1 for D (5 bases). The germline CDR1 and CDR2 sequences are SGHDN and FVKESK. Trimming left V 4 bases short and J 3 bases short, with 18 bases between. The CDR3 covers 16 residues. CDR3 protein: CASSPMGSWGDTEAFF. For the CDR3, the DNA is TGTGCCAGCAGCCCAATGGGGAGTTGGGGGGACACTGAAGCTTTCTTT.

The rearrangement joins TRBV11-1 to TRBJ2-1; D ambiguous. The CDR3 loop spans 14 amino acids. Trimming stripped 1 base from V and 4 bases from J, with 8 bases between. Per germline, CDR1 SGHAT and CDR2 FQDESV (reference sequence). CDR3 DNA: TGTGCCAGCAGCTTAGGAGTGGAATACAATGAGCAGTTCTTC. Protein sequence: CASSLGVEYNEQFF.

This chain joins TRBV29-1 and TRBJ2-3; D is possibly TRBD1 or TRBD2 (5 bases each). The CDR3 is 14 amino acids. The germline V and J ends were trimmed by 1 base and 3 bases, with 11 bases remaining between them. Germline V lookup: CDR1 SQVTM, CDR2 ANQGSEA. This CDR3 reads CSVEGGKGTDTQYF. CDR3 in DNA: TGCAGCGTTGAAGGGGGGAAGGGGACAGATACGCAGTATTTT.

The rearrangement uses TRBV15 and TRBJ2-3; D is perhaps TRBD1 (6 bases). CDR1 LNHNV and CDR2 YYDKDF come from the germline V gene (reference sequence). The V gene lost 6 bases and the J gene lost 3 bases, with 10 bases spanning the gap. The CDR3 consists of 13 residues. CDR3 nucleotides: TGTGCCACCAGTACCGGACAGACAGATACGCAGTATTTT. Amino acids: CATSTGQTDTQYF. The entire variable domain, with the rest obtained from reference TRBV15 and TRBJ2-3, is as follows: DAMVIQNPRYQVTQFGKPVTLSCSQTLNHNVMYWYQQKSSQAPKLLFHYYDKDFNNEADTPDNFQSRRPNTSFCFLDIRSPGLGDTAMYLCATSTGQTDTQYFGPGTRLTVL.

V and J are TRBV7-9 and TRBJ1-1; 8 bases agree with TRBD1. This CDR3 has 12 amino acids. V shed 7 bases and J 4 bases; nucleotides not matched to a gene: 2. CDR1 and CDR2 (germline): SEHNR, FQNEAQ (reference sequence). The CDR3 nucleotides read TGTGCCAGCAATCAGGGGGCCACTGAAGCTTTCTTT. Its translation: CASNQGATEAFF.

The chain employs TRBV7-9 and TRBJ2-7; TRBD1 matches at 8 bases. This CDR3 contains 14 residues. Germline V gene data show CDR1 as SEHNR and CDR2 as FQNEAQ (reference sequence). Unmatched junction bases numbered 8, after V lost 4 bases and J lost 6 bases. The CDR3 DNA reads TGTGCCAGCAGCTCCCAGGGGGCGGTGGGCGAGCAGTACTTC. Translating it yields CASSSQGAVGEQYF.

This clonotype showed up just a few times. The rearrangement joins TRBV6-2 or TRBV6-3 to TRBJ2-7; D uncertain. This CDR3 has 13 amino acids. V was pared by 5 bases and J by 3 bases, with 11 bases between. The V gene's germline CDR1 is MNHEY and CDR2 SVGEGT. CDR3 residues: CASSNDGSYEQYF. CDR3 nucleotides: TGTGCCAGCAGTAACGACGGAAGCTACGAGCAGTACTTC.

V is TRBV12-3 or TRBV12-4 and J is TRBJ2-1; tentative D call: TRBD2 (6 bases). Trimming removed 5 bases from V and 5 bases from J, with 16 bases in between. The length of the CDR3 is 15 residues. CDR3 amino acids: CASSPPTGLNNEQFF. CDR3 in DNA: TGTGCCAGCAGTCCCCCAACGGGACTCAACAATGAGCAGTTCTTC.

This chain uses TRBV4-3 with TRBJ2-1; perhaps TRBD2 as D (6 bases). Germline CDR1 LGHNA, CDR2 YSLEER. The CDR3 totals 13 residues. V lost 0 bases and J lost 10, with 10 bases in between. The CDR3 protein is CASSQDLGLEQFF. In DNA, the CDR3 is TGCGCCAGCAGCCAAGATCTGGGACTCGAGCAGTTCTTC.

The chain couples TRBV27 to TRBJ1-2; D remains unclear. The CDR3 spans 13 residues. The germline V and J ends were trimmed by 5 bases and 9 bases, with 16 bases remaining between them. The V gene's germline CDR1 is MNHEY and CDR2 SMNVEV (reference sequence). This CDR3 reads CASSRDPPGSYTF. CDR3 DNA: TGTGCCAGCAGTCGGGATCCGCCCGGAAGCTACACCTTC.

In nucleotides, the CDR3 is TGTGCCAGCAGCTTAGAGGCCAGGAAAAGCACCTTC. It is translated as CASSLEARKSTF. The V gene is TRBV7-9, the J gene TRBJ1-2; D gene uncertain. CDR3 length equals 12 residues. Trimming took 1 base from V and 13 from J, leaving 13 bases between them. Looked up from germline, CDR1 is SEHNR and CDR2 is FQNEAQ (reference sequence). The whole variable domain, filled in from reference TRBV7-9 and TRBJ1-2, reads DTGVSQNPRHKITKRGQNVTFRCDPISEHNRLYWYRQTLGQGPEFLTYFQNEAQLEKSRLLSDRFSAERPKGSFSTLEIQRTEQGDSAMYLCASSLEARKSTFGSGTRLTVV.

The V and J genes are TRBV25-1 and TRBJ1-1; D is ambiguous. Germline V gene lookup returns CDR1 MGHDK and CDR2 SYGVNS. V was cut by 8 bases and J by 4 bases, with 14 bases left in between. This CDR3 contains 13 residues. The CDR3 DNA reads TGTGCCAGCGGCCTGGCAGGTGGCACTGAAGCTTTCTTT. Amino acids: CASGLAGGTEAFF.

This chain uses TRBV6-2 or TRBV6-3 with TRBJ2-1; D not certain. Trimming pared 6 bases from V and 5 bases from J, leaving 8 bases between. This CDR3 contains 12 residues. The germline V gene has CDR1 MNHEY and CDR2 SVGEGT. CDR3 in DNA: TGTGCCAGCAGAGACCGGAACAATGAGCAGTTCTTC. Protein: CASRDRNNEQFF.

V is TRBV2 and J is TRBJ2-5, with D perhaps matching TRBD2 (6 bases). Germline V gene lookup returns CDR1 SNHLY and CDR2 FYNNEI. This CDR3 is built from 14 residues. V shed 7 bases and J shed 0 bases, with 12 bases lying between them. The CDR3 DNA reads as TGTGCCAGCAACCGGGGGACGTACCAAGAGACCCAGTACTTC. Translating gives CASNRGTYQETQYF.

The CDR3 reads CASRPPTGTVSNQPQHF. The CDR3 DNA reads TGTGCCAGCAGACCACCCACCGGGACAGTTAGCAATCAGCCCCAGCATTTT. The rearrangement links TRBV28 to TRBJ1-5, with 7 bases identical to TRBD1. The CDR3 length is 17 residues. The V segment lost 6 bases and the J segment 0 bases; nucleotides outside the gene matches: 11. Germline V lookup: CDR1 MDHEN, CDR2 SYDVKM.

CDR3 in amino acids: CASSQVVGAVNTGELFF. The CDR3 coding sequence is TGCGCCAGCAGCCAAGTAGTGGGGGCGGTGAACACCGGGGAGCTGTTTTTT. The V call is TRBV4-1, the J call TRBJ2-2; D possibly corresponds to TRBD1 (6 bases). The CDR3 loop spans 17 amino acids. With 1 base removed from V and 1 base from J, the gap between germline ends came to 13 bases. Germline V gene lookup returns CDR1 MGHRA and CDR2 YSYEKL.

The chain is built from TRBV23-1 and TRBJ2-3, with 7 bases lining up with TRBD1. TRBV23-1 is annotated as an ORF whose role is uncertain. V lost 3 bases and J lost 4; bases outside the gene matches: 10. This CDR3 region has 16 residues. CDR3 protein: CASSQWDSNKSDTQYF. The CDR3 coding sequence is TGCGCCAGCAGTCAGTGGGACAGTAATAAGTCAGATACGCAGTATTTT.

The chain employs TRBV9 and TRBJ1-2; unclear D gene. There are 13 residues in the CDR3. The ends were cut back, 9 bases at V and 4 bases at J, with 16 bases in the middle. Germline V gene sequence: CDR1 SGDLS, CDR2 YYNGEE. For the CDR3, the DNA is TGTGCCATCCGTAGCCGCACCCTCTATGGCTACACCTTC. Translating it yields CAIRSRTLYGYTF.

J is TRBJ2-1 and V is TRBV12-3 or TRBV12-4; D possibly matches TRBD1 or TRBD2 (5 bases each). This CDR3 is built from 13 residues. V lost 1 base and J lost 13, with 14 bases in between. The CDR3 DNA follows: TGTGCCAGCAGTTTAGATCGGTTCGGGACCCAGTTCTTC. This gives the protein CASSLDRFGTQFF.

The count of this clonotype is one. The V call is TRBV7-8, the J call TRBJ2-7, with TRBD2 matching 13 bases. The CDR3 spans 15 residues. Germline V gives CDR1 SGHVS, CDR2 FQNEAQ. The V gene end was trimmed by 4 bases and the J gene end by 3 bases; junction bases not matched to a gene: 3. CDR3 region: CASSWTSGGNYEQYF. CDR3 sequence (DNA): TGTGCCAGCAGCTGGACTAGCGGGGGCAACTACGAGCAGTACTTC.

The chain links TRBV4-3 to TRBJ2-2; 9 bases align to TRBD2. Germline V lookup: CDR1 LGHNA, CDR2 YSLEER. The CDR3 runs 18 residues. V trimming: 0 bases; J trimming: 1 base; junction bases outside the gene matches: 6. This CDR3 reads CASSQDWSGGLNTGELFF. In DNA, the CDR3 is TGCGCCAGCAGCCAAGATTGGAGCGGGGGGCTGAACACCGGGGAGCTGTTTTTT.

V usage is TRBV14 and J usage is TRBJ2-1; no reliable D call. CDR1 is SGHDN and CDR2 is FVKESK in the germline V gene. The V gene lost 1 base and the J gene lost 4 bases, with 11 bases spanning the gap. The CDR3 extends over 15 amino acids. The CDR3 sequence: CASSQAGRAYNEQFF. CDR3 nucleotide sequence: TGTGCCAGCAGCCAAGCGGGCCGTGCTTACAATGAGCAGTTCTTC. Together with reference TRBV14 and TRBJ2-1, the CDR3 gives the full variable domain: EAGVTQFPSHSVIEKGQTVTLRCDPISGHDNLYWYRRVMGKEIKFLLHFVKESKQDESGMPNNRFLAERTGGTYSTLKVQPAELEDSGVYFCASSQAGRAYNEQFFGPGTRLTVL.